The clone carrying this T cell receptor (beta chain) was found once. A much larger clone sits a single nucleotide away, making a read error possible. For CDR3 and TCR beta VDJ profiling, genomic DNA was the template used. TCRdb called the reads again in MiXCR, with one record for every CDR3 protein. The sample records about 81,000 distinct CDR3 sequences, around 44% being singletons. The sample comes from a study of CD8+CD57+ T cells in acquired aplastic anemia. This CDR3 spans 15 amino acids. Per the germline V gene, CDR1 is SGHAT and CDR2 is FQNNGV. This sequence joins TRBV11-2 and TRBJ1-2; no clear D gene. Sequencing was carried out using sorted CD4+, CD8+, or CD8+CD57+ T cells (not recorded which) from PBMCs. The sequence derives from a human donor in good health, serving as a control. CDR3 DNA: TGTGCCAGCAGCCCACTGCCGGGAGAGAGCTATGGCTGCACCTTC. Translation: CASSPLPGESYGCTF.